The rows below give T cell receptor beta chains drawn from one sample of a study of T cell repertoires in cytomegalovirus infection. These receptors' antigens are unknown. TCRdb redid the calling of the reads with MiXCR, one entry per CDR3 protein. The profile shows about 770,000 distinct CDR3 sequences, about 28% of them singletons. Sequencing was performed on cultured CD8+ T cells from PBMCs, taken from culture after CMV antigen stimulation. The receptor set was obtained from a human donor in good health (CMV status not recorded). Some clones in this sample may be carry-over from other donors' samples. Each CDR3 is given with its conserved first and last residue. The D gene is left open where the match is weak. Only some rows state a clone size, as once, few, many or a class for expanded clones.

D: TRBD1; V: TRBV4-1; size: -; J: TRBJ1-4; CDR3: CASSQDQKTGGEKLFF; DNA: TGCGCCAGCAGCCAAGATCAAAAGACAGGGGGTGAAAAACTGTTTTTT
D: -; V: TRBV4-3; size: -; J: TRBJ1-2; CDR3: CASSQGVVSYGYTF; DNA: TGCGCCAGCAGCCAAGGCGTAGTCTCGTACGGCTACACCTTC
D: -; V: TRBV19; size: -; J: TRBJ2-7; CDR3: CASSPSGHSYEQYF; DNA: TGTGCCAGTAGTCCCTCGGGGCACTCCTACGAGCAGTACTTC
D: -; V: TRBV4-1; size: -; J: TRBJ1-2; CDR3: CASSQGLGTYSRGYTF; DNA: TGTGCCAGCAGCCAGGGTCTCGGGACGTACTCGCGTGGCTACACCTTC
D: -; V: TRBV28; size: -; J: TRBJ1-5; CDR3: CASSLPDPSSNQPQHF; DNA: TGTGCCAGCAGTTTGCCCGATCCCAGTAGCAATCAGCCCCAGCATTTT
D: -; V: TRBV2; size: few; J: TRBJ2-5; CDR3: CASSEGYGASQMETQYF; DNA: TGTGCCAGCAGTGAAGGCTACGGGGCGTCCCAAATGGAGACCCAGTACTTC
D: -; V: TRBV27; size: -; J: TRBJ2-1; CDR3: CASRGSLILSYNEQFF; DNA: TGTGCCAGCAGGGGGAGTCTAATCCTCTCCTACAATGAGCAGTTCTTC
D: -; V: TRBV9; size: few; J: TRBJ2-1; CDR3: CASSLPERVHEQFF; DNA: TGTGCCAGCAGCCTTCCCGAGCGGGTCCATGAGCAGTTCTTC
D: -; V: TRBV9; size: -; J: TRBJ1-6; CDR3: CASSGRDTYNSPLHF; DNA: TGTGCCAGCAGCGGCCGGGATACCTATAATTCACCCCTCCACTTT
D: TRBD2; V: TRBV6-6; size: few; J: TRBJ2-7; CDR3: CASSYFRGSGDLGEQYF; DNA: TGTGCCAGCAGTTACTTTCGGGGTAGCGGGGACTTGGGAGAGCAGTACTTC
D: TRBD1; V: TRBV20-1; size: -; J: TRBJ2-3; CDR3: CSATTGQTIADTQYF; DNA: TGCAGTGCAACCACGGGACAGACGATCGCAGATACGCAGTATTTT
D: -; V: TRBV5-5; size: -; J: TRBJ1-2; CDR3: CASSLGTLVEYGYTF; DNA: TGTGCCAGCAGCCTCGGGACACTGGTGGAGTATGGCTACACCTTC
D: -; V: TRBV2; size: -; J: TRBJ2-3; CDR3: CASSEDLSGSTDTQYF; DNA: TGTGCCAGCAGTGAAGATTTAAGCGGATCCACAGATACGCAGTATTTT
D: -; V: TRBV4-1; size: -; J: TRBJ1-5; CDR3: CASSQEDLPGTINQPQHF; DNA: TGCGCCAGCAGCCAAGAGGACCTTCCAGGGACTATCAATCAGCCCCAGCATTTT
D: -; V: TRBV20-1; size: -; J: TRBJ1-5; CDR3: CSARDDTYSNQPQHF; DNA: TGCAGTGCTAGAGATGACACTTATAGCAATCAGCCCCAGCATTTT
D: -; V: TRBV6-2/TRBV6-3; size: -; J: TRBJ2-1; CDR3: CASRASGLAYNEQFF; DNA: TGTGCCAGCAGGGCCAGCGGCCTAGCCTACAATGAGCAGTTCTTC
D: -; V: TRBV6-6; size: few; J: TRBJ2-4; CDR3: CASSYSYAARQEGGKNIQYF; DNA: TGTGCCAGCAGTTACTCCTATGCGGCCCGGCAGGAGGGAGGCAAAAACATTCAGTACTTC
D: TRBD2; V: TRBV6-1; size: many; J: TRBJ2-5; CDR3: CASRALAGGWQETQYF; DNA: TGTGCCAGCAGGGCACTAGCGGGGGGCTGGCAAGAGACCCAGTACTTC
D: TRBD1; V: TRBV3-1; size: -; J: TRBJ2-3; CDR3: CASSQDALRTGPSDTQYF; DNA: TGTGCCAGCAGCCAAGATGCCCTGAGGACAGGTCCCTCAGATACGCAGTATTTT
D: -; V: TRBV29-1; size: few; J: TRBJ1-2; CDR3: CSVELAAYGYTF; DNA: TGCAGCGTTGAACTGGCCGCCTATGGCTACACCTTC
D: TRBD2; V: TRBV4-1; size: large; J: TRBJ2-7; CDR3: CASSRVSGGSYEQYF; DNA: TGCGCCAGCAGCCGCGTTAGCGGGGGTTCCTACGAGCAGTACTTC
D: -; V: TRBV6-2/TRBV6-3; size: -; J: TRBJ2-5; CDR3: CASSPRPSPVYQETQYF; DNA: TGTGCCAGCAGTCCGCGTCCCAGCCCAGTGTACCAAGAGACCCAGTACTTC
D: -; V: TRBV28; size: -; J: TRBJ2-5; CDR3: CASSFPPQQGWEETQYF; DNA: TGTGCCAGCAGTTTCCCACCCCAACAGGGATGGGAAGAGACCCAGTACTTC
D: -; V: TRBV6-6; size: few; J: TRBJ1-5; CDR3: CASTSGSGLKNQPQHF; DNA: TGTGCCAGCACCTCCGGGAGCGGGCTTAAGAATCAGCCCCAGCATTTT
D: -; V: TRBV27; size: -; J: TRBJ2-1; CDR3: CATSQGEFEQFF; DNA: TGTGCCACCTCTCAAGGGGAATTCGAGCAGTTCTTC
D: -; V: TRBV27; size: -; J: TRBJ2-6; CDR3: CASNPGHTSGANVLTF; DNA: TGTGCCAGCAACCCGGGACACACCTCTGGGGCCAACGTCCTGACTTTC